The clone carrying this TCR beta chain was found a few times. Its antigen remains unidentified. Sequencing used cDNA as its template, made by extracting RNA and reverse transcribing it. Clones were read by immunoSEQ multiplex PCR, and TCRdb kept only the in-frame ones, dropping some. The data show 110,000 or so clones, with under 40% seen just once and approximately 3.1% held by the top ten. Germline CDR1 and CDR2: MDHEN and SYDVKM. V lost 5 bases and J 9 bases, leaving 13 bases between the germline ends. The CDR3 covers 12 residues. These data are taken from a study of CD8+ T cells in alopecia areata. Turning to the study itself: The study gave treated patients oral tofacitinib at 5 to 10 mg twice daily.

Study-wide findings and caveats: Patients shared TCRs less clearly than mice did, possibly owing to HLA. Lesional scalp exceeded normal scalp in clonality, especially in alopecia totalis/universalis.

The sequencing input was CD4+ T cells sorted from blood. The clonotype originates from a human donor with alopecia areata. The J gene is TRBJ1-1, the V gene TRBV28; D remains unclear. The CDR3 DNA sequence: TGTGCCAGCAGTCCCCGCAGGCTTAAAGCTTTCTTT. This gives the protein CASSPRRLKAFF.